This T cell receptor (beta chain) was identified during a study of blood T cell repertoires in COVID-19 (dated by TCRdb to the early 2020s). Regarding the research as a whole: Samples from collaborators originated in the United States, Italy and Spain and spanned both the acute and convalescent phases of COVID-19. The prospective study material was composed of cDNA or gDNA derived from T cells, B-cell-depleted T cells, or PBMCs. Deeply sampled blood TCRbeta repertoires from subjects exposed to, actively infected with, or recovered from COVID-19 were included in the dataset. A freely available public database, intended as a resource for researchers studying the immune response to SARS-CoV-2, is where the repertoires were released. The samples were drawn from the first 160 participants of the ongoing ImmuneRACE study and from 950 to 1,500 subjects provided by 6 global collaborators. Nearly every sample came with metadata listing a de-identified subject ID, COVID-19 status, age in years and sex. Where available, HLA class I and class II types were obtained from metadata supplied by the sample provider rather than from assay-based typing. What the study reported, not specific to this receptor: How much clinical and demographic metadata was included differed by source and by participant, and the metadata was provided uncurated.

As for this clone: Its antigen remains unidentified. Within one base of it there is no much larger clone, and no base qualities were kept.

In Seattle, one collaborating source enrolled patients while the infection was active and tracked those patients longitudinally over the course of disease. Collaborating institutions collected whole blood in K2EDTA tubes following their own protocols. For TCRbeta analysis, collaborator samples were shipped as frozen whole blood, as isolated PBMCs, or as DNA extracted from either sample type. TCRbeta CDR3 regions were amplified from genomic DNA using the immunoSEQ Assay, a bias-controlled multiplex PCR. Processing in the source paper ran as follows. Within the assay, amplification of reference gene primers was used to estimate how many nucleated cells each sample contained. To quantify the absolute abundance of each unique TCRbeta CDR3 rearrangement, sequence reads were collapsed and filtered. For each sample, productive Simpson clonality was calculated as the square root of Simpson's diversity index across productive rearrangements. The table was pulled from immuneACCESS by TCRdb, which kept in-frame rearrangements only. Such tables lose some clones; where checked, under half of the loss comes from unresolved V genes, and the rest has no known cause. The V and J calls and clone size were taken over from that table, and D and trimming were inferred from the DNA. Across this sample there are roughly 190,000 clones, with around 84% seen only once. In total, the top ten clones hold roughly 15% of the sample.

Sequencing was done on a sample of peripheral blood. The clonotype was recovered from a woman in her 70s with COVID-19, enrolled during active disease.

The CDR3 in this case is CASSWRGQGGYTF. The nucleotides read TGTGCCAGCAGTTGGAGGGGGCAGGGTGGCTACACCTTC. This chain is built from TRBV28 and TRBJ1-2, with 7 central nucleotides matching TRBD1. Germline trimming: 4 bases from V, 7 bases from J; junction bases outside gene matches: 6. From cysteine to phenylalanine, the CDR3 is 13 amino acids long. The read is trimmed to its CDR3 DNA, 39 bases read in frame from base 1. CDR1 MDHEN and CDR2 SYDVKM are derived from the germline V gene.